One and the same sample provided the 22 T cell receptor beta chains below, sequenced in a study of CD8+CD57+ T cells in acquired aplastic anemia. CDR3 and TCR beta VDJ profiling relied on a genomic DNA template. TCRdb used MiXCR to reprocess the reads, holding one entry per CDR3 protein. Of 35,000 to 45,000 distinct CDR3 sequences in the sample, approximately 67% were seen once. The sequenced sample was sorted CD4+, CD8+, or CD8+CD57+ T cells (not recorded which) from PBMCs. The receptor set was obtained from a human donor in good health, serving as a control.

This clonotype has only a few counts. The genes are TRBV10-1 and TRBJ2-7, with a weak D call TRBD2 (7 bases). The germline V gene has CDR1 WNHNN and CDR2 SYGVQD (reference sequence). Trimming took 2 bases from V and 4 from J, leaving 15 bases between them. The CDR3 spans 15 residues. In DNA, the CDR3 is TGCGCCAGCAGTGAGGGGGGGGGCGCCGAGTACGAGCAGTACTTC. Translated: CASSEGGGAEYEQYF.

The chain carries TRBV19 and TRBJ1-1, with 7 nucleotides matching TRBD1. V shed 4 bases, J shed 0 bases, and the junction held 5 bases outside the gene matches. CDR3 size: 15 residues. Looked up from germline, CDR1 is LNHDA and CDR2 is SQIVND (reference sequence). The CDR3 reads CASSKPGQLNTEAFF. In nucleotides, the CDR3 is TGTGCCAGTAGTAAACCGGGACAGCTGAACACTGAAGCTTTCTTT.

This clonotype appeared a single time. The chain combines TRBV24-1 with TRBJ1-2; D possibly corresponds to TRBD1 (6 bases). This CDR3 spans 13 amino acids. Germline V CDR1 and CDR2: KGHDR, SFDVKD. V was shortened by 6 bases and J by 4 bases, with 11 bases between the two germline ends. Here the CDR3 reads CATSQGMGYGYTF. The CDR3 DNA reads TGTGCCACCAGTCAGGGGATGGGCTATGGCTACACCTTC.

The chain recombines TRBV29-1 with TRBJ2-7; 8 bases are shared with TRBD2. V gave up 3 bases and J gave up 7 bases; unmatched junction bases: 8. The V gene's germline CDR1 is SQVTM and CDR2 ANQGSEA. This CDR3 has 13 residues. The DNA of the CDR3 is TGCAGCGTTGAGAGCGGGAGAACGGGTGAGCAGTACTTC. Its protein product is CSVESGRTGEQYF.

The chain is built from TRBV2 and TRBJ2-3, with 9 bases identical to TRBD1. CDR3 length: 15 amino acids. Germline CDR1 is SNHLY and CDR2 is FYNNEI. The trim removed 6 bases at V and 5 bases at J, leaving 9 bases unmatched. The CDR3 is CASRLTGGSRDTQYF. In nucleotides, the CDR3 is TGTGCCAGCAGGCTTACAGGGGGCTCAAGAGATACGCAGTATTTT.

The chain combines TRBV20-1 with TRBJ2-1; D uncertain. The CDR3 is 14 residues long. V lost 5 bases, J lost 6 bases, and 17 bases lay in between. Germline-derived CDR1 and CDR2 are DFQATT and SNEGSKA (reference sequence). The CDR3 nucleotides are TGCAGTGCTGGCACTTTGCTTAGTCTCAATGAGCAGTTCTTC. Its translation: CSAGTLLSLNEQFF.

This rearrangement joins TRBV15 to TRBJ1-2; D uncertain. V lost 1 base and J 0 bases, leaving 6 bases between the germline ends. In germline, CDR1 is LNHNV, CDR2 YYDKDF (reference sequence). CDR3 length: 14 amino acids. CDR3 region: CATSRGTANYGYTF. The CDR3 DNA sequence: TGTGCCACCAGCAGAGGGACGGCTAACTATGGCTACACCTTC.

Here the CDR3 DNA reads TGTGCCACCGCGGGGGGCGCTCGAAAGTACCAGTATTTT. Its translation: CATAGGARKYQYF. The J gene is TRBJ2-3, the V gene TRBV15, with TRBD2 identical over 8 bases. The CDR3 is 13 residues long. The V segment lost 8 bases and the J segment 12 bases; nucleotides outside the gene matches: 13. Germline CDR1 reads LNHNV; CDR2 reads YYDKDF (reference sequence).

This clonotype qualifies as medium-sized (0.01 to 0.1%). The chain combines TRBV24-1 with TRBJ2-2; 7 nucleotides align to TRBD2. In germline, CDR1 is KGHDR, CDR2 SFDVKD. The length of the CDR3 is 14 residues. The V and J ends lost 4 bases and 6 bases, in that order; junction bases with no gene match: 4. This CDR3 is CATSDILASGELFF. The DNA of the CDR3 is TGTGCCACCAGTGACATACTAGCGTCCGGGGAGCTGTTTTTT.

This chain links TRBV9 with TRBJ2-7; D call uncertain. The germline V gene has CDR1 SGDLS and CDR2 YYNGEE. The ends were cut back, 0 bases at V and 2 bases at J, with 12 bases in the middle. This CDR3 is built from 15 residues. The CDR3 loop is CASSVGTDGTYEQYF. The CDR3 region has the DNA TGTGCCAGCAGCGTAGGTACGGACGGAACCTACGAGCAGTACTTC.

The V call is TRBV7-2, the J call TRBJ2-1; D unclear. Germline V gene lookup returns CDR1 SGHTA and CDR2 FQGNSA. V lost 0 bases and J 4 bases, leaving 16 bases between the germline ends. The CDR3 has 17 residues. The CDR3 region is CASSLAGYVFVYNEQFF. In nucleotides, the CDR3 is TGTGCCAGCAGCTTAGCGGGGTACGTTTTTGTTTACAATGAGCAGTTCTTC.

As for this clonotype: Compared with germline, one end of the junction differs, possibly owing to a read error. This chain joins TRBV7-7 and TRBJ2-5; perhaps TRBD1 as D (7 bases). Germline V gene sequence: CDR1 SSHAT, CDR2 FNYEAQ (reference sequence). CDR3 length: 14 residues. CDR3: CASSRPGGQETQYF. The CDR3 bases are TGTGCTAGCAGCCGTCCAGGGGGGCAAGAGACCCAGTACTTC.

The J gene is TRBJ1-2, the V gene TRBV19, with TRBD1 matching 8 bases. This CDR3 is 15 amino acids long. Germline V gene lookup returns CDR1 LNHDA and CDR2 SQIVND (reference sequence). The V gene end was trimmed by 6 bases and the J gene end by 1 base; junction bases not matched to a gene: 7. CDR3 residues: CASSWTGLDNYGYTF. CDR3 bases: TGTGCCAGTAGCTGGACAGGGCTCGATAACTATGGCTACACCTTC. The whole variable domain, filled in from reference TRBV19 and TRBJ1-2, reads DGGITQSPKYLFRKEGQNVTLSCEQNLNHDAMYWYRQDPGQGLRLIYYSQIVNDFQKGDIAEGYSVSREKKESFPLTVTSAQKNPTAFYLCASSWTGLDNYGYTFGSGTRLTVV.

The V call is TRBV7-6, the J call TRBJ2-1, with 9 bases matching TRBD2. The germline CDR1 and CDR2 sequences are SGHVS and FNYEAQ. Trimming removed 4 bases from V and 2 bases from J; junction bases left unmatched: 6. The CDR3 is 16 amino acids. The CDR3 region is CASSSTSGSTYNEQFF. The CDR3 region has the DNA TGTGCCAGCAGCTCAACTAGCGGGTCTACCTACAATGAGCAGTTCTTC.

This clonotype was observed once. The CDR3 loop reads CSVTYVAGSYNEQFF. The DNA for the CDR3 is TGCAGCGTGACGTACGTAGCGGGGTCTTACAATGAGCAGTTCTTC. The chain uses TRBV29-1 and TRBJ2-1; 8 nucleotides match TRBD2. In germline, CDR1 is SQVTM, CDR2 ANQGSEA. After removal of 6 bases from V and 4 bases from J, the junction contained 11 bases not matched to a gene. The CDR3 consists of 15 residues.

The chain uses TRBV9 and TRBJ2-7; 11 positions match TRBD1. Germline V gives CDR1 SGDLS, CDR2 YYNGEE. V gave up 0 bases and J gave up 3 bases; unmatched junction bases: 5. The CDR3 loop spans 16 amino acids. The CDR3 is CASSVAGGTGGYEQYF. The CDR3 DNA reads TGTGCCAGCAGCGTAGCGGGGGGGACAGGGGGCTACGAGCAGTACTTC.

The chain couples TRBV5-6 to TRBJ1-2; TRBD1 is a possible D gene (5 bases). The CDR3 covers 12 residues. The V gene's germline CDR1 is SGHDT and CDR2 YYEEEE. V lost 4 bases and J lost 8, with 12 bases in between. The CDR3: CASSVPGTGYTF. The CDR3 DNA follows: TGTGCCAGCAGCGTACCAGGGACGGGCTACACCTTC.

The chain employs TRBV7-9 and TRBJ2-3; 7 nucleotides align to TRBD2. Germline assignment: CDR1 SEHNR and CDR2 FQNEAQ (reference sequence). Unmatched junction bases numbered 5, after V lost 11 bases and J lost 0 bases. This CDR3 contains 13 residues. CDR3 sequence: CAGSSGSTDTQYF. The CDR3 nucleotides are TGTGCCGGGAGTAGCGGGAGCACAGATACGCAGTATTTT.

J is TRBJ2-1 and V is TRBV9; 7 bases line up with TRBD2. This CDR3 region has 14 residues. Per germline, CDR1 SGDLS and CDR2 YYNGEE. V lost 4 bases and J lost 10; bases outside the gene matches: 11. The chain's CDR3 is CASSPSGLVNEQFF. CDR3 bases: TGTGCCAGCAGCCCCTCAGGACTAGTCAACGAGCAGTTCTTC.

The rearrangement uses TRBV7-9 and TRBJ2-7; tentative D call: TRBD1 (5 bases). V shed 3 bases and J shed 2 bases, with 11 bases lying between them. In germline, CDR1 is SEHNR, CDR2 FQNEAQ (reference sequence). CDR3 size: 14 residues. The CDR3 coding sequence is TGTGCCAGCAGCTTGTTGCCAGGGCCCTACGAGCAGTACTTC. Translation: CASSLLPGPYEQYF.

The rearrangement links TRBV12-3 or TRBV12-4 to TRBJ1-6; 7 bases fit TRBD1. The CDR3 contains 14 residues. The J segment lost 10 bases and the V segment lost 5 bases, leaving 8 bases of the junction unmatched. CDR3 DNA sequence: TGTGCCAGCAGTGAATACAGGGGCTGGTCACCCCTCCACTTT. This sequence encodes CASSEYRGWSPLHF.

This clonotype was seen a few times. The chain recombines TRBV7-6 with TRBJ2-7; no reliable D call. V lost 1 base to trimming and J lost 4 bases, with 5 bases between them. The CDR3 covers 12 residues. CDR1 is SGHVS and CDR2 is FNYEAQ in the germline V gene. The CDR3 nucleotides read TGTGCCAGCAGCTTAGACCAGTACGAGCAGTACTTC. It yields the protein CASSLDQYEQYF.